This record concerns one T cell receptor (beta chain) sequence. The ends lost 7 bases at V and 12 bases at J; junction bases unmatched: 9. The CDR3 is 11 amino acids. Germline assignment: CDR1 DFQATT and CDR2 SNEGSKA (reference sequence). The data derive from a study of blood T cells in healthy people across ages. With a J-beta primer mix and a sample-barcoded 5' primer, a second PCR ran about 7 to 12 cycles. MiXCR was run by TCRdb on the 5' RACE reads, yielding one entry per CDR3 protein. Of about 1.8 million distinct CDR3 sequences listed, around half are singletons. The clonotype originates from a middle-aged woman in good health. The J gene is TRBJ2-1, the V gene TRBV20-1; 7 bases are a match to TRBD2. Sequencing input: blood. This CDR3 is CSVASGRVQFF. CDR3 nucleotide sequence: TGCAGTGTTGCTAGCGGCCGAGTGCAGTTCTTC.